Presented here are 10 T cell receptor beta chains from one specimen sequenced in a study of identical twins. TCRdb used MiXCR to reprocess the 5' RACE reads, holding one entry per CDR3 protein. The sample shows under 250,000 distinct CDR3 sequences, around 8.1% of them seen only once. These data also featured in a second study, about yellow fever vaccine responses in identical twins.

The sample comprised memory (CD45RO+) T cells sorted from blood. The source is a woman aged 18-29 years in good health.

In its sample, this clonotype was seen many times. The chain has TRBV28 and TRBJ2-5; D unclear. Trimming stripped 5 bases from V and 5 bases from J, with 6 bases between. This CDR3 comprises 11 residues. Germline loops: CDR1 MDHEN, CDR2 SYDVKM. The CDR3 is CASSEKETQYF. CDR3 sequence (DNA): TGTGCCAGCAGTGAAAAGGAGACCCAGTACTTC.

J is TRBJ2-2 and V is TRBV9, with D possibly TRBD2 on 6 matching bases. There are 16 residues in the CDR3. CDR1 is SGDLS, CDR2 YYNGEE, per germline. V was clipped by 4 bases and J by 3 bases, with 16 bases between them. The DNA for the CDR3 is TGTGCCAGCAGCTTACTATCGGGGGATCACACCGGGGAGCTGTTTTTT. Amino acid sequence: CASSLLSGDHTGELFF.

This clonotype has only a few counts. The rearrangement links TRBV24-1 to TRBJ2-5; 10 nucleotides match TRBD2. The trim removed 5 bases at V and 1 base at J, leaving 6 bases unmatched. From germline, CDR1 is KGHDR and CDR2 SFDVKD. The CDR3 runs 16 residues. The DNA for the CDR3 is TGTGCCACCAGTGCCCCCCTAGCGGGGGTCCAAGAGACCCAGTACTTC. Amino acid sequence: CATSAPLAGVQETQYF.

This clonotype was recorded at least ten times. This chain connects TRBV5-1 to TRBJ2-5; no firm D call. The V gene's germline CDR1 is SGHRS and CDR2 YFSETQ. Deletions cut 4 bases from V and 1 base from J, with 5 bases between. The CDR3 extends over 12 amino acids. The CDR3 DNA follows: TGCGCCAGCAGCCGAGCCCAAGAGACCCAGTACTTC. Protein product: CASSRAQETQYF.

This clonotype occurred a few times. The J gene is TRBJ2-7, the V gene TRBV19, with D possibly being TRBD2 (5 bases). CDR1 is LNHDA and CDR2 is SQIVND in the germline V gene (reference sequence). The CDR3 has 14 residues. V gave up 3 bases and J gave up 4 bases, with 13 bases separating them. CDR3 sequence (DNA): TGTGCCAGTAGTATCGGGGTGAGGAAGTACGAGCAGTACTTC. Translated, it gives CASSIGVRKYEQYF. The full variable domain, its missing parts supplied by reference TRBV19 and TRBJ2-7, is DGGITQSPKYLFRKEGQNVTLSCEQNLNHDAMYWYRQDPGQGLRLIYYSQIVNDFQKGDIAEGYSVSREKKESFPLTVTSAQKNPTAFYLCASSIGVRKYEQYFGPGTRLTVT.

A few counts support this clonotype. The germline gene is not matched at one end of the junction; a read error may be the cause. The chain employs TRBV7-7 and TRBJ2-1, with 8 bases fitting TRBD1. The germline V gene encodes CDR1 SSHAT and CDR2 FNYEAQ (reference sequence). The CDR3 has 15 residues. CDR3 bases: TGTGCTAGCAGCTTGACAGGGGCCCCTGACAATGAGCAGTTCTTC. This encodes CASSLTGAPDNEQFF. The entire variable domain, with the rest obtained from reference TRBV7-7 and TRBJ2-1, is as follows: GAGVSQSPRYKVTKRGQDVTLRCDPISSHATLYWYQQALGQGPEFLTYFNYEAQPDKSGLPSDRFSAERPEGSISTLTIQRTEQRDSAMYRCASSLTGAPDNEQFFGPGTRLTVL.

The chain employs TRBV9 and TRBJ2-5; TRBD2 matches at 8 bases. The CDR3 has 15 amino acids. Germline lookup yields CDR1 SGDLS and CDR2 YYNGEE. V was pared by 0 bases and J by 5 bases, with 6 bases of the junction left unmatched. The CDR3 DNA is TGTGCCAGCAGCGTAGTTGGCGGGGGGTTGGAGACCCAGTACTTC. Its protein is CASSVVGGGLETQYF.

This clonotype was seen many times. The chain recombines TRBV12-3 or TRBV12-4 with TRBJ2-7, with 7 nucleotides matching TRBD2. V gave up 3 bases and J gave up 5 bases; unmatched junction bases: 4. The CDR3 extends over 13 amino acids. CDR3 loop: CASSFSGGNEQYF. For the CDR3, the DNA is TGTGCCAGCAGTTTTTCCGGGGGGAACGAGCAGTACTTC.

This clonotype was counted ten times or more. The rearrangement joins TRBV12-3 or TRBV12-4 to TRBJ2-4; TRBD2 matches 7 bases. J lost 0 bases, V lost 2 bases, and 4 bases had no gene match. The CDR3 runs 16 residues. The CDR3 DNA sequence: TGTGCCAGCAGTTTATCGTCTAGCGGAGCCAAAAACATTCAGTACTTC. Its translation is CASSLSSSGAKNIQYF.

This clonotype was picked up many times. V and J are TRBV7-2 and TRBJ2-7; the D gene could be TRBD1 or TRBD2 (6 bases each). V lost 5 bases and J lost 0, with 14 bases in between. Looked up from germline, CDR1 is SGHTA and CDR2 is FQGNSA. CDR3 size: 15 residues. CDR3 nucleotide sequence: TGTGCCAGCAGCCTGAGGGGGGTGAGCTCCTACGAGCAGTACTTC. This translates into CASSLRGVSSYEQYF.